The rows below give T cell receptor beta chains drawn from one sample of a study of tumor-infiltrating lymphocytes in glioblastoma multiforme. TCRdb re-called the multiplex PCR reads with MiXCR, one entry per CDR3 protein. The sample has approximately 16,000 distinct CDR3 sequences, about 69% seen once. Sequencing was done on a sample of brain tumor tissue. The receptors were gathered from a male donor with glioblastoma. CDR3s leave out the opening cysteine and the closing phenylalanine or tryptophan.

>TRBV5-1|TRBJ2-1|13
ASSPTRAEYNEQF
>TRBV20-1|TRBJ2-1|14
SALPGLAGYYNEQF
>TRBV10-2|TRBJ1-5|12
ARPLATGDQPQH
>TRBV11-2|TRBJ2-2|15
ASSLGLQGANTGELF
>TRBV6-5|TRBJ2-7|13
ASSYGKRGSYEQY
>TRBV4-2|TRBJ2-5|10
ASSHSRETQY
>TRBV6-1|TRBJ1-5|12
ASSDVQDRQPQH
>TRBV20-1|TRBJ1-2|12
SAPHRGENYGYT
>TRBV7-8|TRBJ2-7|14
ASSLEGTVTSYEQY
>TRBV29-1|TRBJ2-7|12
NAAGLTGDYEQY
>TRBV11-2|TRBJ2-1|12
ASSPLAGEAGQF
>TRBV10-3|TRBJ2-7|14
GISVGGTRGWSEQY
>TRBV6-1|TRBJ2-2|10
ASSTGSWELF
>TRBV7-9|TRBJ1-4|14
VSSQSWGTGSEKLF
>TRBV12-3/TRBV12-4|TRBJ2-7|13
VSSLAGNRANEQY
>TRBV29-1|TRBJ2-7|13
SVERSAGGSFDQY
>TRBV10-3|TRBJ2-5|13
AISSDMGNGETQY
>TRBV12-3/TRBV12-4|TRBJ1-1|11
ASSLFAGAEAF
>TRBV11-2|TRBJ2-4|10
ASSLSKNIQY
>TRBV6-1|TRBJ2-7|12
VCSITRGAYEQY
>TRBV11-2|TRBJ1-3|14
ASGLDNPVSRNTIY
>TRBV24-1|TRBJ2-2|12
ATSPGGRTGELF
>TRBV6-2/TRBV6-3|TRBJ2-7|11
ASRLTETYEQY
>TRBV20-1|TRBJ2-3|13
SAGNREHCTDTPY
>TRBV11-1|TRBJ2-3|14
ASSLGLVGTTDTQY
>TRBV20-1|TRBJ1-5|14
SARDERDGPNQPQH
>TRBV6-2/TRBV6-3|TRBJ2-2|14
ASWDGRDLNTGEPF
>TRBV4-2|TRBJ2-6|13
ASSQEGSGANVLT
>TRBV11-1|TRBJ2-3|14
ASVLGLAVSTDTQY
>TRBV20-1|TRBJ1-6|12
SARDGKESSPLH
>TRBV7-2|TRBJ2-7|10
ASSSTGDEQY
>TRBV29-1|TRBJ2-1|13
SVDTSSESYNEQF
>TRBV24-1|TRBJ2-1|14
ATSGGRRVTRDKQF
>TRBV6-1|TRBJ2-7|11
AGSIPGNYEQY
>TRBV5-1|TRBJ2-2|14
AGRLGLAGVSGELF
>TRBV11-2|TRBJ2-5|14
DCSLAGTTGRETQY
>TRBV29-1|TRBJ2-3|8
SSSPDTQY
>TRBV11-2|TRBJ2-5|16
ASSLVGLAPRVKETQY
>TRBV12-3/TRBV12-4|TRBJ2-7|12
ASILQDRGYEQY
>TRBV12-3/TRBV12-4|TRBJ2-2|15
ASQALNSVSNTGELF
>TRBV11-2|TRBJ2-1|12
ASSPLAEAAEQF
>TRBV6-5|TRBJ1-5|11
ASRDSVGGPLH
>TRBV4-1|TRBJ1-1|11
ASSRDISTEAF
>TRBV20-1|TRBJ1-3|15
SARDRDSHPSGNTIY
>TRBV9|TRBJ1-6|13
ASSAGQGRDSPLH
>TRBV12-3/TRBV12-4|TRBJ1-1|14
ASSLARGRVGTEAF
>TRBV6-5|TRBJ2-7|12
ASSLRNRPLEQY
>TRBV11-2|TRBJ2-6|14
ASSTLASPGANVLT
>TRBV12-3/TRBV12-4|TRBJ1-1|10
ASSPGPFEAF
>TRBV7-8|TRBJ2-5|12
TSSLAVGAETQY
>TRBV11-3|TRBJ2-1|17
ASSLNGLAGGPRYNEQF
>TRBV11-2|TRBJ2-3|12
ASSFGLTTDTQY
>TRBV11-2|TRBJ2-2|18
ASTPSYGQGLALNTGELF
>TRBV20-1|TRBJ2-5|15
SAAGTSGLRSQETQY
>TRBV12-3/TRBV12-4|TRBJ2-1|14
ASSSSSGVRWNEQF
>TRBV4-1|TRBJ2-1|12
ASSRTEGGNEQF
>TRBV28|TRBJ2-5|13
ASSPMGSGRETQC
>TRBV12-3/TRBV12-4|TRBJ2-1|10
ASSRNGNEQF
>TRBV28|TRBJ2-7|11
ASTTGGIYEQY
>TRBV20-1|TRBJ2-6|16
SASKSPWTGAGANVMT